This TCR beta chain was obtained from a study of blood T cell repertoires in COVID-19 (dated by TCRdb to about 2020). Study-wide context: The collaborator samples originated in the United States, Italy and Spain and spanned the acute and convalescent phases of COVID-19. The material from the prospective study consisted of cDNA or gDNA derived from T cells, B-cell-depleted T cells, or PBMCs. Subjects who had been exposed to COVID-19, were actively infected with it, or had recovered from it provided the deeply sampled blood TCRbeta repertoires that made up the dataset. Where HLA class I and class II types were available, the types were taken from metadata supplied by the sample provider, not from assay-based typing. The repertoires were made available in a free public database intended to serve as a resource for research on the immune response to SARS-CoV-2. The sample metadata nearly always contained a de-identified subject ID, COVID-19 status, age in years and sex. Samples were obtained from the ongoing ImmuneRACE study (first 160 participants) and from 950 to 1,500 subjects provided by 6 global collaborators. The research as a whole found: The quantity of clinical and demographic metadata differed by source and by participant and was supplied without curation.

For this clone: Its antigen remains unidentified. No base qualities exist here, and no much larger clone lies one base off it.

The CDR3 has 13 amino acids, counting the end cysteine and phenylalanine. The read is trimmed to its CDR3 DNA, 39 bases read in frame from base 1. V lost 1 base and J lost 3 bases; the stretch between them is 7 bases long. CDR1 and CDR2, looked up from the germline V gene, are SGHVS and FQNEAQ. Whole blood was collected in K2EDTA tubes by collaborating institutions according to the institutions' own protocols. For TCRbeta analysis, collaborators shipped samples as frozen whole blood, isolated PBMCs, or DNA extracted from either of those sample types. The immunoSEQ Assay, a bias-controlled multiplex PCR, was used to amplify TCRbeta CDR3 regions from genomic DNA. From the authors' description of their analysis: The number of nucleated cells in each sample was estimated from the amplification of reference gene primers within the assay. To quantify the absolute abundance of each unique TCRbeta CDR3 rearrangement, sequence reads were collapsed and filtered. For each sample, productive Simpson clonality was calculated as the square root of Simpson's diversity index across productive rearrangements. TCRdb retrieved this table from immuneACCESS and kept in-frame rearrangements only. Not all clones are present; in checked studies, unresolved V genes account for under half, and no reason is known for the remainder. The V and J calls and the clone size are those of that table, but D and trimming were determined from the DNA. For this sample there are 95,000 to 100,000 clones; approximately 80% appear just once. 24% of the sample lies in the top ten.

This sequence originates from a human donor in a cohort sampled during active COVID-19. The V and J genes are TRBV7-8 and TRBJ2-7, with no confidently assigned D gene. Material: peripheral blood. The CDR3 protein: CASSLVSSYEQYF. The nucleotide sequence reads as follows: TGTGCCAGCAGCTTAGTTAGCAGCTACGAGCAGTACTTC.